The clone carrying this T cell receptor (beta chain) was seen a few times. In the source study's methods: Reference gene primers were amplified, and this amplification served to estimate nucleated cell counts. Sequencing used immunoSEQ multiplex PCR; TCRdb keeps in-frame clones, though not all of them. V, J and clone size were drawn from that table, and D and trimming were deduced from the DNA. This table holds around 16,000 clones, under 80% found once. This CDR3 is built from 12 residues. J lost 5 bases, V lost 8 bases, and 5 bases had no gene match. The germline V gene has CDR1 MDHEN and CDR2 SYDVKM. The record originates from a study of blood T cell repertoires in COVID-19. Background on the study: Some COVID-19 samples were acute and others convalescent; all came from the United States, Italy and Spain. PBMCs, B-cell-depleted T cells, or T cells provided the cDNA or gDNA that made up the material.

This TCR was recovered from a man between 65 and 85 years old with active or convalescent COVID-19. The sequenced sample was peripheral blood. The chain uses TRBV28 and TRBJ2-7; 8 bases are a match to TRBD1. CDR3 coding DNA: TGTGCCAGCGGCAGGGGGCGGGACGAGCAGTACTTC. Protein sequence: CASGRGRDEQYF. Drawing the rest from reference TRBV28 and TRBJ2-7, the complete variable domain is DVKVTQSSRYLVKRTGEKVFLECVQDMDHENMFWYRQDPGLGLRLIYFSYDVKMKEKGDIPEGYSVSREKKERFSLILESASTNQTSMYLCASGRGRDEQYFGPGTRLTVT.